Following are 10 T cell receptor beta chains from one sample sequenced in a study of blood T cells in healthy people across ages. Alongside a J-beta primer mix, a sample-barcoded 5' primer served in a second PCR lasting 7 to 11 cycles. TCRdb re-called the 5' RACE reads with MiXCR, one entry per CDR3 protein. Among about 1.4 million distinct CDR3 sequences listed, approximately 60% were seen once. The sequenced sample consisted of blood. Every receptor here comes from a man aged 18 to 35 in good health.

V gene TRBV10-3 combines with J gene TRBJ1-5; D uncertain. This CDR3 has 14 amino acids. Germline V gene sequence: CDR1 ENHRY, CDR2 SYGVKD. V was shortened by 6 bases and J by 5 bases, with 14 bases between the two germline ends. CDR3 bases: TGTGCCATCAGCAATAGGATTGCCGATCAGCCCCAGCATTTT. Encoded protein: CAISNRIADQPQHF.

The chain uses TRBV15 and TRBJ2-3, with 12 bases matching TRBD2. V shed 3 bases and J 5 bases; nucleotides not matched to a gene: 6. CDR1 and CDR2 from the germline V gene are LNHNV and YYDKDF (reference sequence). The CDR3 is 16 amino acids. CDR3 in DNA: TGTGCCACCAGCAGTCGACTAGCGGGAGAGGTAGATACGCAGTATTTT. Amino acid sequence: CATSSRLAGEVDTQYF.

This chain connects TRBV11-2 to TRBJ1-2, with 11 bases fitting TRBD1. This CDR3 spans 16 amino acids. V was clipped by 5 bases and J by 3 bases; unmatched bases: 8. Germline values: CDR1 SGHAT, CDR2 FQNNGV. The CDR3 DNA is TGTGCCAGCAGCACCGGACAGGGGGCGCGGGACTATGGCTACACCTTC. Its translation is CASSTGQGARDYGYTF.

This sequence joins TRBV12-3 or TRBV12-4 and TRBJ1-2; TRBD1 is a possible D gene (6 bases). The CDR3 spans 14 residues. V was cut by 2 bases and J by 4 bases, with 11 bases left in between. This CDR3 is CASSLQGGIYGYTF. The CDR3 coding sequence is TGTGCCAGCAGTTTACAAGGGGGAATCTATGGCTACACCTTC.

The chain carries TRBV20-1 and TRBJ2-4; D call uncertain. This CDR3 region has 15 residues. The germline V gene encodes CDR1 DFQATT and CDR2 SNEGSKA (reference sequence). Trimming took off 3 bases at V and 2 bases at J, with 14 bases between the two ends. The CDR3, as DNA: TGCAGTGCTAGTACCCCCCAGGAATCCAAAAACATTCAGTACTTC. As protein: CSASTPQESKNIQYF.

This chain connects TRBV20-1 to TRBJ2-1; D is perhaps TRBD2 (5 bases). In germline, CDR1 is DFQATT, CDR2 SNEGSKA (reference sequence). Trimming shortened V by 6 bases and J by 12 bases, and 24 bases separated the two germline ends. The CDR3 sequence is 14 residues long. CDR3 in DNA: TGCAGTGCCTCCCGGGGATTTGGCCGGACGAGGCAGTTCTTC. It is translated as CSASRGFGRTRQFF.

The chain carries TRBV4-1 and TRBJ1-2, with 8 bases aligning to TRBD1. From germline, CDR1 is MGHRA and CDR2 YSYEKL. There are 16 residues in the CDR3. V shed 2 bases and J 4 bases; nucleotides not matched to a gene: 9. DNA of the CDR3: TGCGCCAGCAGCCAAACCCCCCAGGACAGGGTCTATGGCTACACCTTC. Translation: CASSQTPQDRVYGYTF.

This clonotype was seen just once. The DNA is omitted, as the CDR3 cannot be located on it reliably, and the CDR3 follows TCRdb's listing. The CDR3 sequence is CASSSKEIGLFEETQYFGELFF. The J gene is TRBJ2-2, the V gene TRBV7-8; TRBD2, the D gene given by the table, was not confirmed from the DNA. The CDR3 spans 22 residues, counting both ends. Germline V gene sequence: CDR1 SGHVS, CDR2 FQNEAQ.

V is TRBV14 and J is TRBJ1-1; D remains ambiguous. From germline, CDR1 is SGHDN and CDR2 FVKESK. Trimming removed 0 bases at V and 7 bases at J, with 24 bases between. This CDR3 is built from 18 residues. The CDR3 here is CASSQDLGRDITADEAFF. CDR3 DNA sequence: TGTGCCAGCAGCCAAGACTTAGGTAGGGATATAACAGCTGATGAAGCTTTCTTT.

This clonotype occurred once. This chain connects TRBV7-9 to TRBJ2-5; D is undetermined. The CDR3 contains 16 residues. Trimming removed 3 bases at V and 3 bases at J, with 17 bases between. Germline V CDR1 and CDR2: SEHNR, FQNEAQ (reference sequence). In DNA, the CDR3 is TGTGCCAGCAGCTTTTCGGGCCCGAGTAGTGAAGAGACCCAGTACTTC. This codes for CASSFSGPSSEETQYF.